The 21 T cell receptor beta chains below all came from one sample that was sequenced in a study of technical replicates of blood from a few donors. Libraries were prepared by immunoSEQ multiplex PCR; TCRdb keeps only in-frame clonotypes and omits some of them. The sample consists of about 100,000 clones, 85% to 95% of them appearing once. Sequencing was performed on T cells isolated from PBMCs. The source is a human donor in good health.

In this sample, this clone turned up once. The V and J genes are TRBV6-5 and TRBJ2-1, with a weak D call TRBD1 (6 bases). Germline lookup yields CDR1 MNHEY and CDR2 SVGAGI. V dropped 6 bases and J dropped 4 bases, with 16 bases sitting between them. This CDR3 contains 15 residues. The CDR3 spells CASRQGLDQYNEQFF. The CDR3 bases are TGTGCCAGCAGACAGGGATTAGACCAGTACAATGAGCAGTTCTTC.

The chain has TRBV30 and TRBJ1-3; D gene unclear. Germline CDR1 GTSNPN, CDR2 SVGIG (reference sequence). V lost 1 base, J lost 8 bases, and 12 bases lay in between. This CDR3 has 13 amino acids. The CDR3, as DNA: TGTGCCTGGAGTGAAACACTGCGGGACACCATATATTTT. This gives the protein CAWSETLRDTIYF.

This clone is a singleton in its sample. CDR3: CASSRLAGGETQYF. CDR3 bases: TGTGCCAGCAGTCGACTAGCGGGAGGAGAGACCCAGTACTTC. This chain uses TRBV6-5 with TRBJ2-5; 13 bases match TRBD2. Germline CDR1 is MNHEY and CDR2 is SVGAGI. The CDR3 has 14 residues. With 5 bases clipped from V and 4 bases from J, the junction kept 1 base outside the gene matches.

This clone was observed a single time. The rearrangement links TRBV27 to TRBJ2-5; D perhaps matches TRBD2 (7 bases). Germline CDR1 MNHEY, CDR2 SMNVEV (reference sequence). There are 14 residues in the CDR3. Trimming took 9 bases from V and 2 from J, leaving 16 bases between them. For the CDR3, the DNA is TGTGCCAGGGTTAAGGGGGGGGATCAAGAGACCCAGTACTTC. It is translated as CARVKGGDQETQYF.

CDR3 bases: TGTGCCAGCATGGACTGGGTCTCTCAGCCCCAGCATTTT. The encoded protein is CASMDWVSQPQHF. The chain joins TRBV28 to TRBJ1-5; D is undetermined. The CDR3 totals 13 residues. With 7 bases removed from V and 6 bases from J, the gap between germline ends came to 13 bases. The germline gives CDR1 MDHEN, CDR2 SYDVKM.

The chain has TRBV5-1 and TRBJ1-1, with 10 nucleotides matching TRBD1. Germline CDR1 and CDR2: SGHRS and YFSETQ. This CDR3 has 17 amino acids. V dropped 2 bases and J dropped 1; count of bases not matched to a gene: 8. In DNA form, the CDR3 reads TGCGCCAGCAGCTTCCCCGGGACAGGGGCTAAGAACACTGAAGCTTTCTTT. Amino acids: CASSFPGTGAKNTEAFF.

The chain links TRBV5-5 to TRBJ2-3, with a possible D match to TRBD2 (6 bases). Trimming took off 2 bases at V and 2 bases at J, with 12 bases between the two ends. Germline lookup yields CDR1 SGHKS and CDR2 YYEKEE (reference sequence). This CDR3 contains 15 residues. CDR3 region: CASSFLGGITDTQYF. As DNA, the CDR3 is TGTGCCAGCAGCTTCTTAGGAGGGATCACAGATACGCAGTATTTT.

This clone was detected once. The chain carries TRBV4-1 and TRBJ1-2; a possible D gene is TRBD1 (5 bases). V was pared by 0 bases and J by 6 bases, with 11 bases between. Per germline, CDR1 MGHRA and CDR2 YSYEKL. CDR3 size: 14 residues. The CDR3: CASSQEGEWDGYTF. The CDR3 DNA follows: TGCGCCAGCAGCCAAGAAGGGGAATGGGATGGCTACACCTTC.

This sequence joins TRBV28 and TRBJ1-1; weak D call: TRBD1 (6 bases). The CDR3 loop spans 13 amino acids. Germline V gene sequence: CDR1 MDHEN, CDR2 SYDVKM. V lost 7 bases and J lost 0, with 9 bases in between. CDR3 DNA sequence: TGTGCCAGCACCTACAGGGTGAACACTGAAGCTTTCTTT. It is translated as CASTYRVNTEAFF. Full variable domain (missing parts from reference TRBV28 and TRBJ1-1): DVKVTQSSRYLVKRTGEKVFLECVQDMDHENMFWYRQDPGLGLRLIYFSYDVKMKEKGDIPEGYSVSREKKERFSLILESASTNQTSMYLCASTYRVNTEAFFGQGTRLTVV.

The chain links TRBV7-8 to TRBJ2-3, with 9 bases identical to TRBD2. This CDR3 is built from 15 residues. CDR1 is SGHVS and CDR2 is FQNEAQ in the germline V gene. The junction had 6 bases not matched to a gene; V was cut back by 6 bases and J by 2 bases. The CDR3 region is CASSRLAGSTDTQYF. The CDR3 DNA reads TGTGCCAGCAGTCGGCTAGCGGGATCCACAGATACGCAGTATTTT.

The chain carries TRBV5-1 and TRBJ2-3, with D tentatively TRBD2 (5 bases). The V and J ends lost 2 bases and 4 bases respectively, with 14 bases between them. Germline-derived CDR1 and CDR2 are SGHRS and YFSETQ. The CDR3 runs to 15 residues. CDR3 in amino acids: CASSFLGVFADTQYF. DNA of the CDR3: TGCGCCAGCAGCTTCTTGGGAGTCTTTGCAGATACGCAGTATTTT.

This clone was seen only a few times. The rearrangement joins TRBV6-5 to TRBJ1-2; D is possibly TRBD1 (6 bases). The germline CDR1 and CDR2 sequences are MNHEY and SVGAGI. The ends were cut back, 0 bases at V and 7 bases at J, with 12 bases in the middle. The CDR3 is made up of 14 amino acids. CDR3 protein: CASSYSRQASGYTF. The CDR3 nucleotides are TGTGCCAGCAGTTACTCGAGACAGGCAAGTGGCTACACCTTC.

V is TRBV6-1 and J is TRBJ1-1; D is uncertain. V lost 0 bases to trimming and J lost 4 bases, with 12 bases between them. Germline assignment: CDR1 MNHNS and CDR2 SASEGT. This CDR3 comprises 15 residues. DNA of the CDR3: TGTGCCAGCAGTGAAGCAGTGTACACTAGCACTGAAGCTTTCTTT. This translates into CASSEAVYTSTEAFF.

V gene TRBV10-1 combines with J gene TRBJ2-3; 7 positions agree with TRBD2. Germline CDR1 reads WNHNN; CDR2 reads SYGVQD (reference sequence). The junction had 7 bases not matched to a gene; V was cut back by 5 bases and J by 2 bases. This CDR3 has 15 residues. CDR3 residues: CASSPSGLNTDTQYF. CDR3 nucleotide sequence: TGCGCCAGCAGTCCTAGCGGACTAAACACAGATACGCAGTATTTT.

J is TRBJ2-7 and V is TRBV7-2; TRBD2 agrees at 7 bases. The CDR3 runs to 13 residues. Germline lookup yields CDR1 SGHTA and CDR2 FQGNSA. The trim removed 5 bases at V and 0 bases at J, leaving 1 base unmatched. The CDR3 region has the DNA TGTGCCAGCAGCCGGGACTACTCCTACGAGCAGTACTTC. This translates into CASSRDYSYEQYF.

V and J are TRBV5-6 and TRBJ2-7, with 10 nucleotides matching TRBD1. After removal of 4 bases from V and 3 bases from J, the junction contained 1 base not matched to a gene. The V gene's germline CDR1 is SGHDT and CDR2 YYEEEE. The CDR3 runs to 13 residues. Written as DNA, the CDR3 is TGTGCCAGCAGCCGGGACAGGGGCTACGAGCAGTACTTC. Translated, it gives CASSRDRGYEQYF.

The chain has TRBV5-1 and TRBJ1-5; D is undetermined. Germline V gene lookup returns CDR1 SGHRS and CDR2 YFSETQ. The length of the CDR3 is 14 residues. The V gene lost 3 bases and the J gene lost 5 bases, with 12 bases spanning the gap. The CDR3 spells CASSSSGTDQPQHF. The CDR3 DNA sequence: TGCGCCAGCAGCTCCTCAGGAACCGATCAGCCCCAGCATTTT.

This chain joins TRBV27 and TRBJ1-1; D perhaps matches TRBD1 (6 bases). V gave up 3 bases and J gave up 6 bases, with 14 bases separating them. Per germline, CDR1 MNHEY and CDR2 SMNVEV (reference sequence). The CDR3 contains 14 residues. The CDR3 sequence is CASSFQGSGAEAFF. The CDR3 DNA reads TGTGCCAGCAGTTTTCAGGGGTCAGGCGCTGAAGCTTTCTTT.

The rearrangement links TRBV9 to TRBJ2-7; 9 nucleotides align to TRBD1. The CDR3 is 15 amino acids. J was trimmed by 3 bases and V by 0 bases; bases with no gene match: 4. CDR1 and CDR2 (germline): SGDLS, YYNGEE. CDR3 in amino acids: CASSVEGTGNYEQYF. CDR3 in DNA: TGTGCCAGCAGCGTAGAGGGGACAGGGAACTACGAGCAGTACTTC.

The chain uses TRBV25-1 and TRBJ2-2, with 9 nucleotides matching TRBD2. From germline, CDR1 is MGHDK and CDR2 SYGVNS. The CDR3 sequence is 15 residues long. After removal of 9 bases from V and 6 bases from J, the junction contained 11 bases not matched to a gene. CDR3: CASLIAGDRAGELFF. CDR3 nucleotide sequence: TGTGCCAGTCTAATAGCGGGAGATAGGGCCGGGGAGCTGTTTTTT.

CDR3 nucleotides: TGTGCTAGTGGAATCGGGGGGACTGGAAACACCATATATTTT. Encoded protein: CASGIGGTGNTIYF. This sequence joins TRBV12-5 and TRBJ1-3, with D maybe TRBD1 (5 bases). The V end was cut by 6 bases, the J end by 2 bases, with 11 bases between. CDR1 and CDR2 (germline): LGHNT, FRNRAP. The CDR3 has 14 residues.